This T cell receptor (beta chain) is from a study of Ad26.COV2.S vaccination and SARS-CoV-2 variants. Treatment in this sample: some 20 received Ad26.COV2.S at low or high dose, single or two shots; several received placebo; per-sample allocation not given. On day 63 after the first injection, vaccine and placebo recipients gave samples. An adult donor aged 18-55 years was enrolled in Boston. The table came from immunoSEQ multiplex PCR; TCRdb's copy has only in-frame clones and leaves some out. The sample yields hundreds of thousands of clones, about 89% seen once. In its sample, this clone was seen once. This CDR3 contains 17 residues. Trimming removed 8 bases from V and 6 bases from J; junction bases left unmatched: 9. Germline CDR1 SGHVS, CDR2 FQNEAQ.

This chain links TRBV7-8 with TRBJ2-2, with 16 bases identical to TRBD2. Material: peripheral blood, obtained in a trial of Ad26.COV2.S vaccine versus placebo. The sequence derives from a person between 18 and 60 years old who received the Ad26.COV2.S COVID-19 vaccine or a placebo. The CDR3 reads CASYATGTSGRAGELFF. In DNA form, the CDR3 reads TGTGCCAGCTACGCTACCGGGACTAGCGGGAGGGCCGGGGAGCTGTTTTTT.